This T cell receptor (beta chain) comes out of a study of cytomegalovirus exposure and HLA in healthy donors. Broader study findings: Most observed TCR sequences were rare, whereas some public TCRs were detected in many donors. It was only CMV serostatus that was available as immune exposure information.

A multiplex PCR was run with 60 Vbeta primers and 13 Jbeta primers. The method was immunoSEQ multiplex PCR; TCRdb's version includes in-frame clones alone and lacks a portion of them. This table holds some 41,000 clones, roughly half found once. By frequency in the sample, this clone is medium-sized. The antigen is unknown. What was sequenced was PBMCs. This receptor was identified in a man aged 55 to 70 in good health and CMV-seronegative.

The CDR3 DNA follows: TGTGCCAGCAGCAAGGGACGGGGGGCGGAAAAACTGTTTTTT. Encoded protein: CASSKGRGAEKLFF. The chain couples TRBV6-6 to TRBJ1-4; the D gene is possibly TRBD1 (6 bases). The CDR3 extends over 14 amino acids. V lost 6 bases and J 8 bases, leaving 16 bases between the germline ends. The germline V gene encodes CDR1 MNHNY and CDR2 SVGAGI (reference sequence).